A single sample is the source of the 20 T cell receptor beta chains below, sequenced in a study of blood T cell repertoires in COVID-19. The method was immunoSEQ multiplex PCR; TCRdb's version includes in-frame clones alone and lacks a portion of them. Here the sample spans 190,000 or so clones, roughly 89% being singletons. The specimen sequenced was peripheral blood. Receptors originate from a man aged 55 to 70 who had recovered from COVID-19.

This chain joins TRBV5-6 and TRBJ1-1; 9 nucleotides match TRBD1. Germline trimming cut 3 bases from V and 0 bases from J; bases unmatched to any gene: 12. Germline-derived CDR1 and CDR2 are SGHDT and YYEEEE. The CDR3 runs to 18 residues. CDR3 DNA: TGTGCCAGCAGCTCGTACCGGGACAGGGTAACCATGAACACTGAAGCTTTCTTT. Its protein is CASSSYRDRVTMNTEAFF.

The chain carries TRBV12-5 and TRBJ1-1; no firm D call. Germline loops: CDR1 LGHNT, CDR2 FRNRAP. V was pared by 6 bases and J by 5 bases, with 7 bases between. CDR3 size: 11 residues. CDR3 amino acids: CASGPGTEAFF. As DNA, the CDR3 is TGTGCTAGTGGACCGGGGACTGAAGCTTTCTTT.

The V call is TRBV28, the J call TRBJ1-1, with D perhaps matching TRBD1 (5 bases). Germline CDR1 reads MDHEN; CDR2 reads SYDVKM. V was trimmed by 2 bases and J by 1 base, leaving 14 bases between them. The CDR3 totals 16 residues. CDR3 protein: CASSLSGGDPNTEAFF. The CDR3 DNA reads TGTGCCAGCAGTTTAAGTGGGGGGGACCCGAACACTGAAGCTTTCTTT.

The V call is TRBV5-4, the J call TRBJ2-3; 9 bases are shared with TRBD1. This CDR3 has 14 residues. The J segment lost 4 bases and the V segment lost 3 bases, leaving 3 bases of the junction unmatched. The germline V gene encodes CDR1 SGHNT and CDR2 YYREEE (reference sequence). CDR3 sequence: CASSSQGAADTQYF. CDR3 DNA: TGTGCCAGCAGCTCACAGGGGGCCGCAGATACGCAGTATTTT.

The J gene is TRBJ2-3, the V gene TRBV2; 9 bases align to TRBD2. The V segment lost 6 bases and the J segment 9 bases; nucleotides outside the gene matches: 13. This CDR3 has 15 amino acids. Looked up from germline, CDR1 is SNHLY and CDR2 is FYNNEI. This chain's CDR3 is CASRGGSGSASTQYF. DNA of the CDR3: TGTGCCAGCAGGGGGGGTAGCGGGAGCGCCTCGACGCAGTATTTT.

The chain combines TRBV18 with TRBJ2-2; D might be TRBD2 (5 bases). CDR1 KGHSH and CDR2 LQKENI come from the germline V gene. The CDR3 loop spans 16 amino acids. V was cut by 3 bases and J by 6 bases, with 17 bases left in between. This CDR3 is CASSPPQRQLAGELFF. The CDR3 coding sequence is TGTGCCAGCTCACCGCCACAGCGGCAGTTAGCCGGGGAGCTGTTTTTT.

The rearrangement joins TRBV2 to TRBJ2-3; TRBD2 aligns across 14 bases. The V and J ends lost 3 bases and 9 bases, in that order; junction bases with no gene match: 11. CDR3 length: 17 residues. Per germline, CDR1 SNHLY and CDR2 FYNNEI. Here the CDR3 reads CASSDGTSGGLYGTQYF. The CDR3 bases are TGTGCCAGCAGTGACGGGACTAGCGGGGGCCTTTATGGGACGCAGTATTTT. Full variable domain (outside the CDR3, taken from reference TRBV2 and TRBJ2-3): EPEVTQTPSHQVTQMGQEVILRCVPISNHLYFYWYRQILGQKVEFLVSFYNNEISEKSEIFDDQFSVERPDGSNFTLKIRSTKLEDSAMYFCASSDGTSGGLYGTQYFGPGTRLTVL.

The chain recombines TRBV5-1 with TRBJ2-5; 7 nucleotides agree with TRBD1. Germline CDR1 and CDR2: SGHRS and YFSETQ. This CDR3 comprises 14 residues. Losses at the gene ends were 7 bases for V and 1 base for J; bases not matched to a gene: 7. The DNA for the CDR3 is TGCGCCAGCTGGATCGGGACAGTCCAAGAGACCCAGTACTTC. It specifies CASWIGTVQETQYF. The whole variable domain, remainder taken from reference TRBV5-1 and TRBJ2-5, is KAGVTQTPRYLIKTRGQQVTLSCSPISGHRSVSWYQQTPGQGLQFLFEYFSETQRNKGNFPGRFSGRQFSNSRSEMNVSTLELGDSALYLCASWIGTVQETQYFGPGTRLLVL.

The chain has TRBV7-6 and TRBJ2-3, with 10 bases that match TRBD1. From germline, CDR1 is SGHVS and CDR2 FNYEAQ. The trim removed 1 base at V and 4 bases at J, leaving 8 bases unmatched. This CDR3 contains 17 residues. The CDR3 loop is CASSLGGQGFRADTQYF. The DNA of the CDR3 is TGTGCCAGCAGCTTAGGGGGACAGGGGTTCCGCGCAGATACGCAGTATTTT. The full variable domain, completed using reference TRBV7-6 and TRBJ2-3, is GAGVSQSPRYKVTKRGQDVALRCDPISGHVSLYWYRQALGQGPEFLTYFNYEAQQDKSGLPNDRFSAERPEGSISTLTIQRTEQRDSAMYRCASSLGGQGFRADTQYFGPGTRLTVL.

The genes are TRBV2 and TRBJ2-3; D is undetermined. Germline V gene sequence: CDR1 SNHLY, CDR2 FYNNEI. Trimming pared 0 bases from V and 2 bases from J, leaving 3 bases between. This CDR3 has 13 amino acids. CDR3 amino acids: CASSEAYTDTQYF. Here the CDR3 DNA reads TGTGCCAGCAGTGAAGCATACACAGATACGCAGTATTTT.

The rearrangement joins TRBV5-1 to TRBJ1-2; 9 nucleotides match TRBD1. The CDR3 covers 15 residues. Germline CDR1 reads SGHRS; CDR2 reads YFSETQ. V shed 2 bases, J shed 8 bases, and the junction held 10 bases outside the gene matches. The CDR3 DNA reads TGCGCCAGCAGCTTCGGACAGGGGCAAGCGCTGGGCTACACCTTC. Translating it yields CASSFGQGQALGYTF. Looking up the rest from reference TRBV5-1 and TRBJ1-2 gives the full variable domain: KAGVTQTPRYLIKTRGQQVTLSCSPISGHRSVSWYQQTPGQGLQFLFEYFSETQRNKGNFPGRFSGRQFSNSRSEMNVSTLELGDSALYLCASSFGQGQALGYTFGSGTRLTVV.

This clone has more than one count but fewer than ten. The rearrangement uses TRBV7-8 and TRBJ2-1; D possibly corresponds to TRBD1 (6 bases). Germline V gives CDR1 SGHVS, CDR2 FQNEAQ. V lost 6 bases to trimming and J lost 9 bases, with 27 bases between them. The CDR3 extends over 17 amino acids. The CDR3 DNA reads TGTGCCAGCAGGGAGTTTGGGTCAGGGACACTTGGGGGTGAGCAGTTCTTC. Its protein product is CASREFGSGTLGGEQFF.

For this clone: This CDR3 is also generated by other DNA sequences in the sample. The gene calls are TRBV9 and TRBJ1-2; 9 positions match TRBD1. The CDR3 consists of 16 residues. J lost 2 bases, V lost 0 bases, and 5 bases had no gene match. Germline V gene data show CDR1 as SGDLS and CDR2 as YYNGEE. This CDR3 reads CASSVGQGVSNYGYTF. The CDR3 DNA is TGTGCCAGCAGCGTAGGACAGGGGGTGTCCAACTATGGCTACACCTTC.

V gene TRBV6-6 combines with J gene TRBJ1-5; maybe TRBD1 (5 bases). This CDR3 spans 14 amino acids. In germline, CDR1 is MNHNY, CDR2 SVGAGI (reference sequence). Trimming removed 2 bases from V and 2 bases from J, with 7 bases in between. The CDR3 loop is CASSYGAGNQPQHF. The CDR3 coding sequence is TGTGCCAGCAGTTACGGGGCCGGCAATCAGCCCCAGCATTTT.

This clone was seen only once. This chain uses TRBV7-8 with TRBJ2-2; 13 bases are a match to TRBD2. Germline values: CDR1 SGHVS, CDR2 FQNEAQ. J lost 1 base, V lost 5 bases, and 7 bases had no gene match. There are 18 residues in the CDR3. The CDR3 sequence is CASSPRLAGGENTGELFF. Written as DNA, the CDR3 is TGTGCCAGCAGCCCAAGACTAGCGGGGGGCGAGAACACCGGGGAGCTGTTTTTT.

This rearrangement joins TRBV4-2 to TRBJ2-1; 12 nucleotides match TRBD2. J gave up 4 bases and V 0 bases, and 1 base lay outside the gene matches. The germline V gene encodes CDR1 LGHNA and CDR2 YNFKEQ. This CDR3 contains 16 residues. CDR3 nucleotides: TGTGCCAGCAGCCAAGAACTAGCGGGGGGATACAATGAGCAGTTCTTC. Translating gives CASSQELAGGYNEQFF.

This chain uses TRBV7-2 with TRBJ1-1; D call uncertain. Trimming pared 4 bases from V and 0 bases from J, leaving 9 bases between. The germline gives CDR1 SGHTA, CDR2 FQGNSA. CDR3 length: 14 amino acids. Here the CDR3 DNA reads TGTGCCAGCAGCTCTTATGGGCTGAACACTGAAGCTTTCTTT. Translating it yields CASSSYGLNTEAFF. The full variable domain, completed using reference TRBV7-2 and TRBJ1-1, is GAGVSQSPSNKVTEKGKDVELRCDPISGHTALYWYRQSLGQGLEFLIYFQGNSAPDKSGLPSDRFSAERTGGSVSTLTIQRTQQEDSAVYLCASSSYGLNTEAFFGQGTRLTVV.

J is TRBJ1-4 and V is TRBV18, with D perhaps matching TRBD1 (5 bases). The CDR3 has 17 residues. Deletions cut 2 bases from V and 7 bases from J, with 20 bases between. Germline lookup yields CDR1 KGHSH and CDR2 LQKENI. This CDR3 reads CASSPIGPAGIAEKLFF. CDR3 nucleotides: TGTGCCAGCTCACCAATCGGCCCGGCAGGGATAGCTGAAAAACTGTTTTTT.

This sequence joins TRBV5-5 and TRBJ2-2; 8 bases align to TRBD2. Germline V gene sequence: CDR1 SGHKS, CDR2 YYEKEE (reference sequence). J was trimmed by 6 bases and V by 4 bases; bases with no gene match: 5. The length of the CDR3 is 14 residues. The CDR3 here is CASSLSGVPGELFF. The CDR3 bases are TGTGCCAGCAGCCTTAGCGGGGTCCCCGGGGAGCTGTTTTTT.

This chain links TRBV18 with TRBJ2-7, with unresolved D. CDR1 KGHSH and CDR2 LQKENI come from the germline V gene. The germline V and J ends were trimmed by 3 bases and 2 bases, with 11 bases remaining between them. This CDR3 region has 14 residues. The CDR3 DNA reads TGTGCCAGCTCACCGTACCAGATGGCCTACGAGCAGTACTTC. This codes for CASSPYQMAYEQYF.